This note documents a single T cell receptor beta chain sequence. The CDR3 is made up of 15 amino acids. The V end was cut by 5 bases, the J end by 0 bases, with 11 bases between. CDR1 and CDR2 from the germline V gene are SEHNR and FQNEAQ (reference sequence). In the naive CD8 group, cells lacked CD45RO and were positively selected for CCR7, so terminally differentiated effector memory CD45RA+ cells were left out. These data come from a study of shared clonotypes between healthy human individuals. Generated by immunoSEQ multiplex PCR, the TCRdb table keeps only in-frame clones and is missing some. The sample lists some 2,100,000 clones, more than 85% seen once, with roughly 1.7% in the top ten.

This sequence joins TRBV7-9 and TRBJ2-1; D possibly corresponds to TRBD1 (6 bases). Sequences were obtained from naive CD8+ T cells from PBMCs. The clonotype was recovered from a young man in good health. Some clones in this sample may be carry-over from other donors' samples. The CDR3 protein is CASSPQGRSYNEQFF. DNA for the CDR3: TGTGCCAGCAGCCCACAGGGCCGCTCCTACAATGAGCAGTTCTTC.